The rows below give T cell receptor beta chains drawn from one sample of a study of T cell repertoires in ileal Crohn's disease. The protocol was immunoSEQ multiplex PCR, while the TCRdb copy is restricted to in-frame clones and leaves out a portion. There are about 15,000 clones in the sample; more than 80% occur only once, and 4.2% lies in the top ten. Sequencing was carried out using ileal tissue. These receptors were obtained from an adult with Crohn's disease. Each CDR3 is given without its conserved first and last residue.

j_call v_call cdr3_aa
TRBJ1-1 TRBV7-8 ASSFAVGEAF
TRBJ2-3 TRBV5-4 ASSLNLRGADTQY
TRBJ1-2 TRBV5-1 ASSEGQGDYGYT
TRBJ1-1 TRBV6-6 ASSYSSGSTEAF
TRBJ2-3 TRBV6-1 ASSEAIRPGQGARDTQY
TRBJ2-3 TRBV11-3 ASSVTSGARGTDTQY
TRBJ1-2 TRBV30 AWGPWDSGYT
TRBJ2-1 TRBV5-1 ASSQDPGRSEQF
TRBJ1-4 TRBV4-2 ASSLQGYNEKLF
TRBJ1-5 TRBV30 AWSTGNSQQPQH
TRBJ1-4 TRBV25-1 ASSEYLAGGYEKLF
TRBJ1-6 TRBV6-4 ASSKPGTGVVSHRAPLH
TRBJ2-1 TRBV7-6 ASSLAIGVNEQF
TRBJ2-5 TRBV28 ASSSAGVTQY
TRBJ2-3 TRBV11-2 ASSYLGDTQY
TRBJ2-3 TRBV15 ATSSRSGRGTDTQY
TRBJ1-1 TRBV7-6 ASSFVSAAEAF
TRBJ2-3 TRBV7-8 ASSENRDTQY
TRBJ1-4 TRBV4-1 ASSQGLGPNEKLF
TRBJ2-7 TRBV6-5 ASRLGTMSPYEQY
TRBJ2-6 TRBV2 ASSFWGSSGANVLT
TRBJ1-2 TRBV27 ASSLQGRHGYT
TRBJ1-6 TRBV27 ASSLIGSRNSPLH
TRBJ1-1 TRBV6-1 ASRDRGRIAF
TRBJ1-2 TRBV9 ASSLQVPQGAFDYGYT
TRBJ1-2 TRBV10-3 AISARDSNYGYT
TRBJ1-3 TRBV9 ASSVGSTLGNTIY
TRBJ1-2 TRBV4-1 ASSQGAAGYGYT
TRBJ2-3 TRBV11-3 ASSSAKLAGGTDTQY
TRBJ1-3 TRBV7-8 ASSSRQGNGNTIY
TRBJ1-1 TRBV5-5 ASSLTGTEAF
TRBJ2-7 TRBV19 ASSIQPRDGYEQY
TRBJ1-4 TRBV19 ASSIPGHPTTNEKLF
TRBJ1-3 TRBV19 ASSTDRGRGNTIY
TRBJ2-3 TRBV5-4 ASSLPGTGGRSDTQY
TRBJ1-3 TRBV7-9 ASSGRQASGNTIY
TRBJ2-7 TRBV7-2 ASSPMRFSYEQY
TRBJ1-2 TRBV4-1 ASSQDLGYGYT
TRBJ2-5 TRBV5-1 ASSVRGQETQY
TRBJ2-1 TRBV27 ASSRTHVGFTYNEQF
TRBJ2-1 TRBV5-1 ASSWGAGTSNEQF